The next 25 T cell receptor beta chains were all read from a single sample in a study of cytomegalovirus exposure and HLA in healthy donors listed by TCRdb under 2017. The library was obtained by the immunoSEQ multiplex PCR assay. The multiplex PCR relied on a mix of 60 forward primers for TCR Vbeta segments and 13 reverse primers for TCR Jbeta segments. In its TCRdb copy, this immuneACCESS table keeps in-frame sequences only and misses some clones. Where compared with another copy, unresolved V genes explain less than half of these, and the others have no known cause. The sample's clone listing holds about 200,000 clones. The leading ten clones occupy less than 0.85% of the sample. What was sequenced was PBMCs. The receptors originated from a boy younger than 18 in good health and CMV-seronegative.

V usage is TRBV4-3 and J usage is TRBJ2-5, with TRBD1 as a possible D gene (6 bases). The V and J ends lost 6 bases and 0 bases respectively, with 20 bases between them. Germline CDR1 is LGHNA and CDR2 is YSLEER. There are 17 residues in the CDR3. CDR3 amino acids: CASSDSVRRGYQETQYF. In nucleotides, the CDR3 is TGCGCCAGCAGTGATTCGGTCAGAAGGGGGTACCAAGAGACCCAGTACTTC.

Of note for this clone: Other DNA sequences in the sample encode the same CDR3. The rearrangement links TRBV2 to TRBJ2-3; TRBD2 is a possible D gene (6 bases). V was pared by 4 bases and J by 1 base, with 9 bases between. Germline V gene sequence: CDR1 SNHLY, CDR2 FYNNEI. There are 14 residues in the CDR3. In nucleotides, the CDR3 is TGTGCCAGCAGTGTCGGCGGGGGCACAGATACGCAGTATTTT. Protein sequence: CASSVGGGTDTQYF. Complete variable domain (other parts from reference TRBV2 and TRBJ2-3): EPEVTQTPSHQVTQMGQEVILRCVPISNHLYFYWYRQILGQKVEFLVSFYNNEISEKSEIFDDQFSVERPDGSNFTLKIRSTKLEDSAMYFCASSVGGGTDTQYFGPGTRLTVL.

The rearrangement joins TRBV2 to TRBJ2-7; the D gene is possibly TRBD1 (6 bases). CDR1 SNHLY and CDR2 FYNNEI come from the germline V gene. There are 12 residues in the CDR3. Trimming stripped 4 bases from V and 2 bases from J, with 6 bases between. CDR3 coding DNA: TGTGCCAGCAGTGCAGGGGCCTACGAGCAGTACTTC. Translating gives CASSAGAYEQYF.

The chain combines TRBV5-4 with TRBJ1-2; D is uncertain. V was shortened by 5 bases and J by 7 bases, with 12 bases between the two germline ends. Germline lookup yields CDR1 SGHNT and CDR2 YYREEE (reference sequence). CDR3 length: 12 residues. This CDR3 is CASRYSSLGYTF. The CDR3 DNA reads as TGTGCCAGCAGGTACAGTTCCCTTGGCTACACCTTC.

The chain couples TRBV4-2 to TRBJ2-7; 10 bases are shared with TRBD2. The CDR3 is 17 amino acids. Per germline, CDR1 LGHNA and CDR2 YNFKEQ. Trimming took 1 base from V and 5 from J; bases not matched to a gene: 11. CDR3 protein: CASSQGVSGGAVDEQYF. The DNA for the CDR3 is TGTGCCAGCAGCCAAGGTGTGAGCGGGGGGGCCGTCGACGAGCAGTACTTC.

The genes are TRBV2 and TRBJ2-7; weak D call: TRBD2 (5 bases). V was trimmed by 6 bases and J by 2 bases, leaving 14 bases between them. The CDR3 contains 14 residues. The germline V gene has CDR1 SNHLY and CDR2 FYNNEI. CDR3 amino acids: CASRGYLATYEQYF. CDR3 bases: TGTGCCAGCAGGGGGTATTTAGCGACCTACGAGCAGTACTTC.

The V gene is TRBV18, the J gene TRBJ2-2; 7 positions agree with TRBD1. After removal of 0 bases from V and 4 bases from J, the junction contained 8 bases not matched to a gene. Germline V gene sequence: CDR1 KGHSH, CDR2 LQKENI. CDR3 length equals 17 residues. DNA of the CDR3: TGTGCCAGCTCACCACCGGGACAGCGAGGGGCCACCGGGGAGCTGTTTTTT. It yields the protein CASSPPGQRGATGELFF.

CDR3 coding DNA: TGTGCCAGCAGCCTCCGGGACAGGGATCGGGAGACCCAGTACTTC. Translation gives CASSLRDRDRETQYF. This chain connects TRBV14 to TRBJ2-5, with 9 bases matching TRBD1. Germline lookup yields CDR1 SGHDN and CDR2 FVKESK. The junction had 8 bases not matched to a gene; V was cut back by 4 bases and J by 5 bases. The CDR3 loop spans 15 amino acids.

CDR3: CASSLGLVTGFYEQYF. CDR3 DNA sequence: TGCGCCAGCAGCTTGGGGTTGGTGACAGGGTTCTACGAGCAGTACTTC. The chain employs TRBV5-1 and TRBJ2-5; TRBD1 matches at 7 bases. Gene TRBJ2-7 matches the end of the DNA better, so the J call may be wrong. Germline V gene lookup returns CDR1 SGHRS and CDR2 YFSETQ. The CDR3 is 16 amino acids.

V usage is TRBV11-2 and J usage is TRBJ2-3; TRBD1 might be the D (5 bases). Trimming stripped 6 bases from V and 2 bases from J, with 12 bases between. Germline-derived CDR1 and CDR2 are SGHAT and FQNNGV. CDR3 length: 14 amino acids. As DNA, the CDR3 is TGTGCCAGCAGGTCCGGACAACACACAGATACGCAGTATTTT. As protein: CASRSGQHTDTQYF.

The CDR3 DNA follows: TGTGCCAGCAGCCGCTCGGGACTAGCGGGGGTATACGAGCAGTACTTC. Its translation: CASSRSGLAGVYEQYF. The rearrangement links TRBV7-2 to TRBJ2-7; 14 positions agree with TRBD2. The CDR3 is made up of 16 amino acids. CDR1 and CDR2 (germline): SGHTA, FQGNSA. J was trimmed by 4 bases and V by 5 bases; bases with no gene match: 7.

The chain has TRBV30 and TRBJ2-7; 8 positions match TRBD1. The J segment lost 4 bases and the V segment lost 1 base, leaving 6 bases of the junction unmatched. Germline-derived CDR1 and CDR2 are GTSNPN and SVGIG (reference sequence). The CDR3 is 14 residues long. CDR3 amino acids: CAWSGAGGFYEQYF. In nucleotides, the CDR3 is TGTGCCTGGAGTGGAGCAGGGGGCTTTTACGAGCAGTACTTC.

The rearrangement joins TRBV6-5 to TRBJ2-2, with a tentative D call TRBD1 (6 bases). This CDR3 is built from 15 residues. Trimming stripped 6 bases from V and 4 bases from J, with 15 bases between. CDR1 is MNHEY and CDR2 is SVGAGI in the germline V gene. CDR3 sequence reads: CASRWTAITTGELFF. The CDR3 nucleotides read TGTGCCAGCAGATGGACAGCAATAACCACCGGGGAGCTGTTTTTT.

The CDR3 region is CSVGGSGTAAYEQYF. CDR3 bases: TGCAGCGTAGGAGGATCCGGGACAGCCGCCTACGAGCAGTACTTC. J is TRBJ2-5 and V is TRBV29-1; 7 nucleotides match TRBD1. TRBJ2-7 explains the end of the DNA better; the J call may be wrong. Germline V lookup: CDR1 SQVTM, CDR2 ANQGSEA. The CDR3 has 15 amino acids.

CDR3 region: CASSPSGSGYTF. CDR3 nucleotide sequence: TGTGCCAGCAGCCCATCCGGGTCTGGCTACACCTTC. The rearrangement links TRBV6-5 to TRBJ1-2; no clear D. V lost 6 bases and J 7 bases, leaving 12 bases between the germline ends. Germline CDR1 MNHEY, CDR2 SVGAGI. The CDR3 spans 12 residues.

The V gene is TRBV28, the J gene TRBJ1-4, with D tentatively TRBD1 (6 bases). Trimming cost V 6 bases and J 7 bases, with 18 bases left between them. Germline V lookup: CDR1 MDHEN, CDR2 SYDVKM. The CDR3 spans 15 residues. The CDR3 here is CASRPGGPGGEKLFF. CDR3 in DNA: TGTGCCAGCAGACCCGGGGGGCCCGGCGGTGAAAAACTGTTTTTT.

V is TRBV7-9 and J is TRBJ2-3; 9 nucleotides align to TRBD2. The CDR3 contains 17 residues. Germline V CDR1 and CDR2: SEHNR, FQNEAQ (reference sequence). V dropped 5 bases and J dropped 4; count of bases not matched to a gene: 13. The CDR3 protein is CASSPTRGLATADTQYF. DNA of the CDR3: TGTGCCAGCAGCCCCACCCGGGGACTAGCTACCGCAGATACGCAGTATTTT.

This chain connects TRBV14 to TRBJ2-7; 7 bases are shared with TRBD2. CDR1 and CDR2 (germline): SGHDN, FVKESK. Trimming cost V 6 bases and J 2 bases; bases outside gene matches: 16. This CDR3 has 17 residues. This CDR3 is CASSSRTPGLLTYEQYF. In nucleotides, the CDR3 is TGTGCCAGCAGTTCCAGGACCCCGGGACTACTAACCTACGAGCAGTACTTC.

The rearrangement uses TRBV10-3 and TRBJ2-5, with 8 bases identical to TRBD1. CDR1 and CDR2 from the germline V gene are ENHRY and SYGVKD. CDR3 size: 14 residues. V gave up 6 bases and J gave up 2 bases; unmatched junction bases: 5. CDR3 protein: CAIRPTGVQETQYF. For the CDR3, the DNA is TGTGCCATCAGACCGACAGGGGTGCAAGAGACCCAGTACTTC.

This sequence joins TRBV10-3 and TRBJ2-7; 9 bases match TRBD2. The CDR3 sequence is 16 residues long. CDR1 and CDR2 from the germline V gene are ENHRY and SYGVKD. The trim removed 0 bases at V and 6 bases at J, leaving 9 bases unmatched. The CDR3 reads CAISESDTWTSAEQYF. The CDR3 DNA reads TGTGCCATCAGTGAGTCTGATACCTGGACTAGCGCCGAGCAGTACTTC.

V is TRBV5-1 and J is TRBJ1-2; perhaps TRBD1 as D (5 bases). The germline CDR1 and CDR2 sequences are SGHRS and YFSETQ. The germline V and J ends were trimmed by 3 bases and 4 bases, with 22 bases remaining between them. This CDR3 contains 17 residues. CDR3 nucleotide sequence: TGCGCCAGCAGCTCGGGGGATCATAGCCCGATGTCCTATGGCTACACCTTC. It translates to CASSSGDHSPMSYGYTF.

V usage is TRBV27 and J usage is TRBJ2-6; 7 nucleotides line up with TRBD2. CDR3 length: 14 residues. Trimming took 9 bases from V and 4 from J; bases not matched to a gene: 6. Germline V gene sequence: CDR1 MNHEY, CDR2 SMNVEV (reference sequence). CDR3 sequence reads: CASWEGPGANVLTF. CDR3 nucleotide sequence: TGTGCCAGTTGGGAGGGGCCAGGGGCCAACGTCCTGACTTTC.

The V gene is TRBV15, the J gene TRBJ2-2, with a possible D match to TRBD2 (6 bases). The V gene lost 8 bases and the J gene lost 3 bases, with 19 bases spanning the gap. Germline loops: CDR1 LNHNV, CDR2 YYDKDF (reference sequence). CDR3 size: 16 residues. This CDR3 is CATGPSAAGDTGELFF. The CDR3 nucleotides read TGTGCCACCGGACCTAGCGCCGCCGGGGACACCGGGGAGCTGTTTTTT.

The chain links TRBV7-2 to TRBJ2-7; 12 bases are shared with TRBD2. This CDR3 is built from 18 residues. In germline, CDR1 is SGHTA, CDR2 FQGNSA. V shed 5 bases and J 0 bases; nucleotides not matched to a gene: 11. CDR3 nucleotide sequence: TGTGCCAGCAGCCCGCGGACTAGCGGGGCTAGTAGCTCCTACGAGCAGTACTTC. Encoded protein: CASSPRTSGASSSYEQYF.

The chain joins TRBV28 to TRBJ2-5; D is perhaps TRBD2 (5 bases). CDR1 and CDR2 from the germline V gene are MDHEN and SYDVKM. With 5 bases removed from V and 4 bases from J, the gap between germline ends came to 14 bases. The CDR3 spans 14 residues. CDR3 in amino acids: CASSRTSVRETQYF. Here the CDR3 DNA reads TGTGCCAGCAGTCGGACTTCCGTTCGAGAGACCCAGTACTTC.